These 8 T cell receptor beta chains were sequenced from one sample in a study of OX40 agonist ivuxolimab in advanced cancers. TCRdb keeps only in-frame clones here, not all; method: immunoSEQ multiplex PCR. Among roughly 62,000 clones listed, about 88% were seen once. Sequenced material: CD4+ or CD8+ T cells sorted from blood, taken in a trial of the OX40 agonist ivuxolimab. The source of these receptors is an adult with an advanced solid tumor such as melanoma, head and neck, liver or kidney cancer.

This chain joins TRBV19 and TRBJ1-2, with 8 positions matching TRBD1. CDR3 size: 14 residues. The germline gives CDR1 LNHDA, CDR2 SQIVND (reference sequence). Trimming removed 7 bases from V and 3 bases from J; junction bases left unmatched: 7. CDR3 sequence reads: CASNRGVIDYGYTF. DNA for the CDR3: TGTGCCAGTAACAGGGGGGTAATAGACTATGGCTACACCTTC.

V is TRBV28 and J is TRBJ2-1, with a tentative D call TRBD1 (6 bases). CDR1 is MDHEN and CDR2 is SYDVKM in the germline V gene. The CDR3 has 15 residues. Trimming removed 5 bases at V and 3 bases at J, with 14 bases between. The DNA of the CDR3 is TGTGCCAGCAGTCCCACAGGGATTGGCTACAATGAGCAGTTCTTC. Protein sequence: CASSPTGIGYNEQFF. Full variable domain (remainder filled in from reference TRBV28 and TRBJ2-1): DVKVTQSSRYLVKRTGEKVFLECVQDMDHENMFWYRQDPGLGLRLIYFSYDVKMKEKGDIPEGYSVSREKKERFSLILESASTNQTSMYLCASSPTGIGYNEQFFGPGTRLTVL.

The V gene is TRBV6-5, the J gene TRBJ2-1; D not certain. The CDR3 sequence is 15 residues long. Trimming pared 2 bases from V and 0 bases from J, leaving 8 bases between. The germline V gene encodes CDR1 MNHEY and CDR2 SVGAGI. In DNA, the CDR3 is TGTGCCAGCAGTTACCATAAGAGCTCCTACAATGAGCAGTTCTTC. Its translation is CASSYHKSSYNEQFF.

J is TRBJ2-5 and V is TRBV5-4; the match to TRBD2 covers 11 bases. Germline-derived CDR1 and CDR2 are SGHNT and YYREEE (reference sequence). The CDR3 has 16 residues. V shed 3 bases and J 1 base; nucleotides not matched to a gene: 5. This CDR3 is CASSSGLAEPQETQYF. Here the CDR3 DNA reads TGTGCCAGCAGCTCGGGACTAGCGGAACCCCAAGAGACCCAGTACTTC.

This sequence joins TRBV7-9 and TRBJ2-3; 8 bases are shared with TRBD1. Germline CDR1 and CDR2: SEHNR and FQNEAQ (reference sequence). V lost 5 bases, J lost 10 bases, and 11 bases stayed unmatched. This CDR3 is 14 amino acids long. As DNA, the CDR3 is TGTGCCAGCAGCGCCGGACAGGGTTGGACGGCGCAGTATTTT. Its protein product is CASSAGQGWTAQYF.

This sequence joins TRBV29-1 and TRBJ1-3, with D possibly being TRBD1 (5 bases). V was pared by 0 bases and J by 2 bases, with 14 bases between. Germline values: CDR1 SQVTM, CDR2 ANQGSEA. The CDR3 sequence is 16 residues long. CDR3 region: CSVEDPQGSAGNTIYF. In DNA, the CDR3 is TGCAGCGTTGAAGATCCCCAGGGAAGCGCTGGAAACACCATATATTTT.

The CDR3: CASTKAGVSTNEQFF. For the CDR3, the DNA is TGTGCCAGTACTAAAGCGGGGGTAAGCACGAATGAGCAGTTCTTC. The gene calls are TRBV19 and TRBJ2-1; 8 bases map to TRBD2. The length of the CDR3 is 15 residues. The ends lost 7 bases at V and 7 bases at J; junction bases unmatched: 12. Germline V gene lookup returns CDR1 LNHDA and CDR2 SQIVND (reference sequence).

On this clone: A read error may account for a junction end that differs from germline. This rearrangement joins TRBV6-1 to TRBJ2-7, with TRBD2 matching 9 bases. The germline CDR1 and CDR2 sequences are MNHNS and SASEGT. This CDR3 spans 14 amino acids. The CDR3 reads CASRDSGRDYGQYF. Written as DNA, the CDR3 is TGTGCCAGCAGAGATAGCGGGAGAGATTACGGGCAGTACTTC.